Each of the 15 T cell receptor beta chains below was sequenced from the same sample in a study of identical twins (dated by TCRdb to the mid-2010s). To prepare the library, 5' RACE was applied. TCRdb names Illumina HiSeq 2000 as the instrument used. TCRdb ran its own pipeline on the public reads, namely fastp trimming at Q25 and MiXCR clone calling, and kept in-frame beta chains. Identical CDR3 protein sequences are pooled into one entry, listed with their most common genes and DNA. Within this sample are 500,000 to 550,000 distinct CDR3 sequences, with about 22% of them counted one time only. Jointly, the top ten make up roughly 0.5% of the sample. Separately, the same data were catalogued under a study of yellow fever vaccine responses in identical twins.

The sample taken for sequencing was CD4+ T cells sorted from blood. The receptors originated from a woman aged 18-29 years in good health.

In its sample, this clonotype was seen a few times. V and J are TRBV28 and TRBJ2-5; D not certain. Germline V lookup: CDR1 MDHEN, CDR2 SYDVKM. The CDR3 runs to 15 residues. Trimming removed 4 bases from V and 5 bases from J, with 17 bases in between. The CDR3 nucleotides read TGTGCCAGCAGTTCCAGCGTGGGTGAGATCGAGACCCAGTACTTC. Translation: CASSSSVGEIETQYF.

This sequence joins TRBV9 and TRBJ2-1; 12 nucleotides line up with TRBD2. This CDR3 region has 15 residues. Trimming removed 2 bases from V and 8 bases from J; junction bases left unmatched: 5. CDR1 is SGDLS, CDR2 YYNGEE, per germline. The CDR3 loop is CASSVPSGGAHEQFF. For the CDR3, the DNA is TGTGCCAGCAGCGTCCCTAGCGGGGGGGCGCATGAGCAGTTCTTC.

V and J are TRBV3-1 and TRBJ2-1; D is perhaps TRBD1 (6 bases). The V and J ends lost 4 bases and 2 bases respectively, with 21 bases between them. Per germline, CDR1 LGHDT and CDR2 YNNKEL (reference sequence). The CDR3 is 18 amino acids. CDR3 amino acids: CASSPQLRDKGAYNEQFF. The DNA of the CDR3 is TGTGCCAGCAGCCCTCAGCTCCGGGACAAGGGGGCCTACAATGAGCAGTTCTTC.

This clonotype appeared a single time. The chain uses TRBV7-6 and TRBJ2-2; D is possibly TRBD1 or TRBD2 (5 bases each). Germline V gives CDR1 SGHVS, CDR2 FNYEAQ. V shed 5 bases and J shed 6 bases, with 16 bases lying between them. CDR3 length: 15 amino acids. CDR3 DNA: TGTGCCAGCAGCCGCCGGGACCAGGTGGCCGGGGAGCTGTTTTTT. Amino acid sequence: CASSRRDQVAGELFF.

The V and J genes are TRBV5-1 and TRBJ2-1, with D unresolved. With 0 bases removed from V and 1 base from J, the gap between germline ends came to 8 bases. The CDR3 has 15 amino acids. CDR1 is SGHRS, CDR2 YFSETQ, per germline. This CDR3 reads CASSLAMGSYNEQFF. In DNA, the CDR3 is TGCGCCAGCAGCTTGGCCATGGGGTCCTACAATGAGCAGTTCTTC.

CDR3 bases: TGTGCCAGCAGCCAAGTCCAGCTGATGAACACTGAAGCTTTCTTT. It yields the protein CASSQVQLMNTEAFF. The chain uses TRBV14 and TRBJ1-1; D is undetermined. The ends were cut back, 1 base at V and 0 bases at J, with 9 bases in the middle. CDR1 is SGHDN and CDR2 is FVKESK in the germline V gene. This CDR3 region has 15 residues. Filled out from reference TRBV14 and TRBJ1-1, the complete variable domain reads EAGVTQFPSHSVIEKGQTVTLRCDPISGHDNLYWYRRVMGKEIKFLLHFVKESKQDESGMPNNRFLAERTGGTYSTLKVQPAELEDSGVYFCASSQVQLMNTEAFFGQGTRLTVV.

V gene TRBV29-1 combines with J gene TRBJ1-5, with a tentative D call TRBD1 (5 bases). V was pared by 4 bases and J by 5 bases, with 12 bases between. The CDR3 loop spans 13 amino acids. Germline-derived CDR1 and CDR2 are SQVTM and ANQGSEA. In DNA, the CDR3 is TGCAGCGTTGTGGAGGGGTCGGATCAGCCCCAGCATTTT. This encodes CSVVEGSDQPQHF.

This clonotype was detected a few times. The chain couples TRBV28 to TRBJ1-2; the D gene is possibly TRBD1 (5 bases). Germline V gene sequence: CDR1 MDHEN, CDR2 SYDVKM. With 7 bases removed from V and 1 base from J, the gap between germline ends came to 13 bases. The CDR3 runs to 14 residues. CDR3 amino acids: CASIAGPYNYGYTF. In DNA, the CDR3 is TGTGCCAGCATCGCAGGGCCCTATAACTATGGCTACACCTTC.

This clonotype has a handful of counts. The chain uses TRBV6-1 and TRBJ2-1, with D possibly matching TRBD2 (6 bases). Trimming took off 6 bases at V and 5 bases at J, with 11 bases between the two ends. Germline-derived CDR1 and CDR2 are MNHNS and SASEGT. This CDR3 has 13 residues. CDR3 in DNA: TGTGCCAGCAGGGCTAGCGCGGACAATGAGCAGTTCTTC. This translates into CASRASADNEQFF.

This sequence joins TRBV6-1 and TRBJ2-2, with D perhaps TRBD2 (5 bases). Looked up from germline, CDR1 is MNHNS and CDR2 is SASEGT. Trimming shortened V by 6 bases and J by 1 base, and 21 bases separated the two germline ends. This CDR3 spans 18 amino acids. CDR3 protein: CASSRNPRAGLNTGELFF. The CDR3 DNA is TGTGCCAGCAGCCGAAACCCCCGCGCGGGCCTGAACACCGGGGAGCTGTTTTTT.

This clonotype turned up a few times. This chain uses TRBV7-2 with TRBJ1-1; possibly TRBD1 for D (6 bases). V was shortened by 1 base and J by 6 bases, with 15 bases between the two germline ends. This CDR3 spans 15 amino acids. CDR1 is SGHTA, CDR2 FQGNSA, per germline. The DNA of the CDR3 is TGTGCCAGCAGCTTAGTACTACAGGGCTCGGCTGAAGCTTTCTTT. As protein: CASSLVLQGSAEAFF.

The CDR3 loop reads CASSLYSGTVGELFF. The CDR3 region has the DNA TGTGCCAGCAGTTTATACAGCGGGACGGTCGGGGAGCTGTTTTTT. The rearrangement joins TRBV12-3 or TRBV12-4 to TRBJ2-2; 7 nucleotides match TRBD2. CDR3 length: 15 amino acids. V lost 2 bases and J lost 7; bases outside the gene matches: 7.

This clonotype was counted many times. The chain combines TRBV7-8 with TRBJ2-5; D gene unclear. Germline loops: CDR1 SGHVS, CDR2 FQNEAQ. V lost 3 bases, J lost 5 bases, and 25 bases lay in between. The CDR3 contains 18 residues. The CDR3 loop reads CASSFVFPYHSRTETQYF. CDR3 sequence (DNA): TGTGCCAGCAGCTTTGTTTTTCCTTACCACTCAAGGACGGAGACCCAGTACTTC.

V gene TRBV6-4 combines with J gene TRBJ2-3; maybe TRBD2 (6 bases). The germline V gene encodes CDR1 MRHNA and CDR2 SNTAGT. This CDR3 comprises 16 residues. Trimming cost V 5 bases and J 1 base, with 16 bases left between them. The CDR3 bases are TGTGCCAGCAGTATTTCCCCGGGAGTCGGCACAGATACGCAGTATTTT. Its protein is CASSISPGVGTDTQYF.

This clonotype appeared a few times. The chain carries TRBV28 and TRBJ1-5; possibly TRBD1 for D (5 bases). Germline V gene sequence: CDR1 MDHEN, CDR2 SYDVKM. V gave up 7 bases and J gave up 6 bases, with 10 bases separating them. The CDR3 consists of 12 residues. The CDR3 DNA reads TGTGCCAGCATTTCGGGGGTTCAGCCCCAGCATTTT. As protein: CASISGVQPQHF.